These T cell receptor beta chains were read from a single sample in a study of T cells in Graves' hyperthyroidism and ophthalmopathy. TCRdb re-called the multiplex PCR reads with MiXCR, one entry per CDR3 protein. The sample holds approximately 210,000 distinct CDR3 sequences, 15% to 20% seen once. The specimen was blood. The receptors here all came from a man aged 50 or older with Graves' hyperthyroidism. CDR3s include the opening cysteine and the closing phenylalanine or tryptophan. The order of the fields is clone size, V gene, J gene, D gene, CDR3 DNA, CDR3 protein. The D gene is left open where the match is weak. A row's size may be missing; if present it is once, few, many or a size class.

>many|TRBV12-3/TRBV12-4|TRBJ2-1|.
TGTGCCAGCACTCTTCGGGTAGCGGCGTACAATGAGCAGTTCTTC
CASTLRVAAYNEQFF
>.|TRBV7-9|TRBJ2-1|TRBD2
TGTGCCAGCAGCCAAGGGACTAGCGGTTTAGGCCCCAACAATGAGCAGTTCTTC
CASSQGTSGLGPNNEQFF
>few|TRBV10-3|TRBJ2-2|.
TGTGCCATCAGTGTTGAGGCAGGCGGGGAGCTGTTTTTT
CAISVEAGGELFF
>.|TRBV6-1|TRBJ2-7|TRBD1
TGTGCCAGCAGCCCCGGGACAGGGGATGGGTACGAGCAGTACTTC
CASSPGTGDGYEQYF
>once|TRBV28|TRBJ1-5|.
TGTGCCAGCAGTTCAGGGAGCCCTGAGGGAGTTCAGCCCCAGCACTTT
CASSSGSPEGVQPQHF
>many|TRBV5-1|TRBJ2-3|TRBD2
TGCGCCAGCAAGGAGACTAGCGTCACAGATACGCAGTATTTT
CASKETSVTDTQYF
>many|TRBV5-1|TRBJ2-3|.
TGCGCCAGCAGCTCAGAGGATACGCAGTATTTT
CASSSEDTQYF
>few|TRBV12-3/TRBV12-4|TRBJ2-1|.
TGTGCCAGCAGTGCTAGATACAATGAGCAGTTCTTC
CASSARYNEQFF
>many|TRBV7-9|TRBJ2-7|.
TGTGCCAGCCGGCAGGTTCAATTTGACGAGCAGTACTTC
CASRQVQFDEQYF
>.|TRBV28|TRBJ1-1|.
TGTGCCAGCCGTCCTTACGCAGATCACCCCAGGAACACTGAAGCTTTCTTT
CASRPYADHPRNTEAFF
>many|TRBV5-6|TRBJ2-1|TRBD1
TGTGCCAGCAGCTCGATCTGGACAGGGGTAGTGAATGAGCAGTTCTTC
CASSSIWTGVVNEQFF
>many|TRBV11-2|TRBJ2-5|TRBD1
TGTGCCAGCAGCCCAGGGACAGGGGGGGTTGAAGAGACCCAGTACTTC
CASSPGTGGVEETQYF
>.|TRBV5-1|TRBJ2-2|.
TGCGCCAGCAGCCGCGGGCAGAAAGGGGAGCTGTTTTTT
CASSRGQKGELFF
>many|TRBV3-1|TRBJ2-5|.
TGTGCCAGCAGCCAAGGATGGGACAATCAAGAGACCCAGTACTTC
CASSQGWDNQETQYF
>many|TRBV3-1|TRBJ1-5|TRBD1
TGTGCCAGCAGTCGACAGGGGGGGATGACGCCCCAGCATTTT
CASSRQGGMTPQHF
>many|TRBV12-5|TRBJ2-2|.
TGTGCTAGTGGTGTGGGGCCCTTAACCGGGGAGCTGTTTTTT
CASGVGPLTGELFF